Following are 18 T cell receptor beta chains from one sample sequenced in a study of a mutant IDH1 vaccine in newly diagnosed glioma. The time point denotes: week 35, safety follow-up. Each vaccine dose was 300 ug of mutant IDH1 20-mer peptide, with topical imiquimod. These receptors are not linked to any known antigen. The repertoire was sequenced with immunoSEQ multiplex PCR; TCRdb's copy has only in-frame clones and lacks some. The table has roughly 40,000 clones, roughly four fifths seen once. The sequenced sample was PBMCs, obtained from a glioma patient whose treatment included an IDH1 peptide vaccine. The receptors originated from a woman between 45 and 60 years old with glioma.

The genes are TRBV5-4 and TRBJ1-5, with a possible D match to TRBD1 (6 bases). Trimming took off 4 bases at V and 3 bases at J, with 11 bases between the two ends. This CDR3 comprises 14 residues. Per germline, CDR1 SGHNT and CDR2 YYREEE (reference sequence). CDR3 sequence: CASSPGQTNQPQHF. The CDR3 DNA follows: TGTGCCAGCAGCCCCGGACAGACCAATCAGCCCCAGCATTTT.

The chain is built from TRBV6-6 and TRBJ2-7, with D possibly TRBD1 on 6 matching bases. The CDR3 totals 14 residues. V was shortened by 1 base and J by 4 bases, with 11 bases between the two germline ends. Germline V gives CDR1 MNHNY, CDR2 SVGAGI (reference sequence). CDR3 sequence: CASSYLTGRYEQYF. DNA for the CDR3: TGTGCCAGCAGTTACTTGACAGGACGGTACGAGCAGTACTTC.

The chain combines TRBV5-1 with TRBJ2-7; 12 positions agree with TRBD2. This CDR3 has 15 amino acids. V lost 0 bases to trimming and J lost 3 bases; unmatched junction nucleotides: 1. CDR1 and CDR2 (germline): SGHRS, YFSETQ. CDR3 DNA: TGCGCCAGCAGCTTGGAGACTAGCGGGGGCTACGAGCAGTACTTC. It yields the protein CASSLETSGGYEQYF.

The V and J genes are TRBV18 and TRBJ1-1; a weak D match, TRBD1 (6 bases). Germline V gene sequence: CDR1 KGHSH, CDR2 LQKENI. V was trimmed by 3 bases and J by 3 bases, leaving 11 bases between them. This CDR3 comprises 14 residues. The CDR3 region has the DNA TGTGCCAGCTCACCGCAGGGGAGGGACACTGAAGCTTTCTTT. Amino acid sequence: CASSPQGRDTEAFF.

CDR3 sequence: CASSPREVDTGELFF. Written as DNA, the CDR3 is TGTGCCAGCAGTCCCAGGGAGGTCGACACCGGGGAGCTGTTTTTT. This rearrangement joins TRBV4-2 to TRBJ2-2; possible D gene TRBD2, 6 bases. V lost 6 bases and J lost 3, with 14 bases in between. CDR1 is LGHNA, CDR2 YNFKEQ, per germline. The CDR3 contains 15 residues.

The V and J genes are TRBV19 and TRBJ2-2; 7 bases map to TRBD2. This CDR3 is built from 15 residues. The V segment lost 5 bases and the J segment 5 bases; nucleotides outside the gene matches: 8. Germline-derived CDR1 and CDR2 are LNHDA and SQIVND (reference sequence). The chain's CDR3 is CASSEGGVSTGELFF. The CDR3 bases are TGTGCCAGTAGTGAGGGAGGGGTCTCAACCGGGGAGCTGTTTTTT.

The CDR3 region has the DNA TGTGCCAGCAGCTCCTACACGGGGCGGGGAAACACCATATATTTT. The encoded protein is CASSSYTGRGNTIYF. The chain has TRBV7-9 and TRBJ1-3; D might be TRBD1 (5 bases). This CDR3 contains 15 residues. Germline CDR1 SEHNR, CDR2 FQNEAQ (reference sequence). Trimming removed 4 bases at V and 4 bases at J, with 14 bases between.

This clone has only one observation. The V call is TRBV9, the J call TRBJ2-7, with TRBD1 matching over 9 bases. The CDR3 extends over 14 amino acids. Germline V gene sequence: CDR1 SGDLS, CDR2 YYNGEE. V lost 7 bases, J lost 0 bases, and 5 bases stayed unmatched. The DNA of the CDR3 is TGTGCCAGCGGCGGGACAGGGAGCTCCTACGAGCAGTACTTC. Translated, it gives CASGGTGSSYEQYF.

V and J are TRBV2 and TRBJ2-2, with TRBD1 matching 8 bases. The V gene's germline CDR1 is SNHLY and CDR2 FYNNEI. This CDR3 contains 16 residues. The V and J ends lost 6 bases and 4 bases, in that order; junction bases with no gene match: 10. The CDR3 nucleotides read TGTGCCAGCAGCCAAACCAGGACAGGGAGCACCGGGGAGCTGTTTTTT. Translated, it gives CASSQTRTGSTGELFF.

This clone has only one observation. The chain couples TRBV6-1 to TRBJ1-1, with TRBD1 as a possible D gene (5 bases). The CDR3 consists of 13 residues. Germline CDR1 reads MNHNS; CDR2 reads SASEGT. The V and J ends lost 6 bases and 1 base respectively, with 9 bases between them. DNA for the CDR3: TGTGCCAGCAGGTGGGGGAGGAACACTGAAGCTTTCTTT. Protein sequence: CASRWGRNTEAFF.

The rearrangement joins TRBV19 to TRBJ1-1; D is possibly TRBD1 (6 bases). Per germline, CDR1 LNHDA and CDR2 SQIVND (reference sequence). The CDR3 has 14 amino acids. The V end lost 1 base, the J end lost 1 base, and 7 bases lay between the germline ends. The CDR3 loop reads CASSIGGGNTEAFF. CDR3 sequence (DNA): TGTGCCAGTAGTATAGGAGGGGGGAACACTGAAGCTTTCTTT.

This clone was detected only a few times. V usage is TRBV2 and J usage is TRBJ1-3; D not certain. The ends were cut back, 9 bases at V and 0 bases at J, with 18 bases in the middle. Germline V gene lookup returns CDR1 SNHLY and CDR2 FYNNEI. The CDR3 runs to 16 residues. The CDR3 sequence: CARTKRGVSSGNTIYF. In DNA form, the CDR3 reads TGTGCCAGGACCAAGCGCGGAGTGAGCTCTGGAAACACCATATATTTT.

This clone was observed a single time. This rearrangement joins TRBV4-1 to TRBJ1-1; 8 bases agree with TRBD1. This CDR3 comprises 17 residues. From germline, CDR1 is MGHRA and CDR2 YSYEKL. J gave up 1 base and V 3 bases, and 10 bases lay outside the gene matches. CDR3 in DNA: TGCGCCAGCAGCCAGATGATCCCCGGGACAGGGAACACTGAAGCTTTCTTT. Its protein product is CASSQMIPGTGNTEAFF.

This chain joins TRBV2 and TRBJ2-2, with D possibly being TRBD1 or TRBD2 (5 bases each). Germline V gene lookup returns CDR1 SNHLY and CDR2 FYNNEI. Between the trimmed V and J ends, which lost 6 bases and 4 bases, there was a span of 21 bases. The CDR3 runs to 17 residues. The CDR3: CASRPPGRAFSTGELFF. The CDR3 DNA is TGTGCCAGCAGACCCCCGGGACGGGCATTTTCCACCGGGGAGCTGTTTTTT.

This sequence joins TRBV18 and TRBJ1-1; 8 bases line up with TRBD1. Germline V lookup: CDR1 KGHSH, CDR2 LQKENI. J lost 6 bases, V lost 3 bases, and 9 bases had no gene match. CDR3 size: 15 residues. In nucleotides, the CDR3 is TGTGCCAGCTCACCTCAGGGGGCGAGAGTCGCTGAAGCTTTCTTT. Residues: CASSPQGARVAEAFF.

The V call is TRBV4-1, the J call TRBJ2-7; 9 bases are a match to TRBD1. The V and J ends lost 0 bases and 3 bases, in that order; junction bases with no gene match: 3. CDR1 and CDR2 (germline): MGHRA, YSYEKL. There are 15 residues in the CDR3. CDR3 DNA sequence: TGCGCCAGCAGCCAAGAGGGGACAGGGAACTACGAGCAGTACTTC. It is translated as CASSQEGTGNYEQYF.

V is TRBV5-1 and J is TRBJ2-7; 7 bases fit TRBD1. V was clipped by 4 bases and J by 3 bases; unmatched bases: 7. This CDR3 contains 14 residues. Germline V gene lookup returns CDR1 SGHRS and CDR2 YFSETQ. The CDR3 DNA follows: TGCGCCAGCAGCCTGTCGACAGGGCTCTACGAGCAGTACTTC. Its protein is CASSLSTGLYEQYF.

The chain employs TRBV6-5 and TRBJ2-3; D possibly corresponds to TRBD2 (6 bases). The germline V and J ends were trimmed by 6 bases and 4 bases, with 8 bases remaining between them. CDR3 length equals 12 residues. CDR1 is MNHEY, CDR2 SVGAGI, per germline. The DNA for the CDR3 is TGTGCCAGCAGCGGCGGGGCAGATACGCAGTATTTT. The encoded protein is CASSGGADTQYF.